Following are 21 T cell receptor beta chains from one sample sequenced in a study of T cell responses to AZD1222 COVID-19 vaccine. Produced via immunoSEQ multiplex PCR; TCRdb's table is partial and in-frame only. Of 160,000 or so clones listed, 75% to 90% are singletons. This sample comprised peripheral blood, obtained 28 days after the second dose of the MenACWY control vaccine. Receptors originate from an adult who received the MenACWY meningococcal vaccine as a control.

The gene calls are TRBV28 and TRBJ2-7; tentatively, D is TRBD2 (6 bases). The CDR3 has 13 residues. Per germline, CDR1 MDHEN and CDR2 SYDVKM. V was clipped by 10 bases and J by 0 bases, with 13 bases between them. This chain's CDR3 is CAILSGSSYEQYF. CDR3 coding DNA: TGTGCCATCCTTAGCGGCTCCTCCTACGAGCAGTACTTC.

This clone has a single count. CDR3 in DNA: TGTGCCAGCAGTTACTCGAGTATACTCCTCGCGGGGTACTACGAGCAGTACTTC. It codes for CASSYSSILLAGYYEQYF. The rearrangement links TRBV6-2 or TRBV6-3 to TRBJ2-7; tentative D call: TRBD2 (6 bases). The V end lost 0 bases, the J end lost 3 bases, and 21 bases lay between the germline ends. This CDR3 contains 18 residues. Germline V gene lookup returns CDR1 MNHEY and CDR2 SVGEGT.

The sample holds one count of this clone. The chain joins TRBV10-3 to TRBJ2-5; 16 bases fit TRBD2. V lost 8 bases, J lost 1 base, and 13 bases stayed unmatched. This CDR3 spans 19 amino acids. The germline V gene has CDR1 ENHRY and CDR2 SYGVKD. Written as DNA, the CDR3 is TGTGCCATCCGAAAGGGACTAGCGGGAGGGCCGGGGGGCCAAGAGACCCAGTACTTC. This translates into CAIRKGLAGGPGGQETQYF.

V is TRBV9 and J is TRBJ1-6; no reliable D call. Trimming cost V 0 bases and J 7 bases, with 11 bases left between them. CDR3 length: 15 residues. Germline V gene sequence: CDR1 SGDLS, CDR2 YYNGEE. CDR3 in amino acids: CASSVEGRENSPLHF. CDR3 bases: TGTGCCAGCAGCGTAGAGGGTCGGGAGAATTCACCCCTCCACTTT.

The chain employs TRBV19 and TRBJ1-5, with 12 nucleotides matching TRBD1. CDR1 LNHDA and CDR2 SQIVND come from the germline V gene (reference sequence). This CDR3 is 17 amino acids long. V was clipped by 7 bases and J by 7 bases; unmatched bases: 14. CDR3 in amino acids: CASTPTPGQGAKQPQHF. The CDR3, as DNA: TGTGCCAGTACCCCAACACCGGGACAGGGGGCGAAACAGCCCCAGCATTTT.

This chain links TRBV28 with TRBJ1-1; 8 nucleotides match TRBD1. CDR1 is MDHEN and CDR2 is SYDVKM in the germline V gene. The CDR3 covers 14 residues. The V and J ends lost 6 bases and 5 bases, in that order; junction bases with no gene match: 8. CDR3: CASSRQGRTTEAFF. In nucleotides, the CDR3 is TGTGCCAGCAGCAGACAGGGGCGCACAACTGAAGCTTTCTTT. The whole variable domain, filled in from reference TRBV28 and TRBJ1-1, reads DVKVTQSSRYLVKRTGEKVFLECVQDMDHENMFWYRQDPGLGLRLIYFSYDVKMKEKGDIPEGYSVSREKKERFSLILESASTNQTSMYLCASSRQGRTTEAFFGQGTRLTVV.

The CDR3 here is CASSVGLAGNNEQFF. The CDR3 DNA reads TGTGCCAGCAGTGTGGGGCTAGCGGGAAACAATGAGCAGTTCTTC. This sequence joins TRBV2 and TRBJ2-1; 9 bases agree with TRBD2. Germline CDR1 reads SNHLY; CDR2 reads FYNNEI. V trimming: 4 bases; J trimming: 5 bases; junction bases outside the gene matches: 6. The CDR3 is 15 residues long.

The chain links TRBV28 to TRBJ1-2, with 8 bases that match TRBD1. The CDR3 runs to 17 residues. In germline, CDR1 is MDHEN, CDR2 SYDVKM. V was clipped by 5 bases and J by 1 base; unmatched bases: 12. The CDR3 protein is CASSHAGGATFNYGYTF. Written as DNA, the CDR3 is TGTGCCAGCAGTCACGCAGGGGGCGCGACCTTTAACTATGGCTACACCTTC.

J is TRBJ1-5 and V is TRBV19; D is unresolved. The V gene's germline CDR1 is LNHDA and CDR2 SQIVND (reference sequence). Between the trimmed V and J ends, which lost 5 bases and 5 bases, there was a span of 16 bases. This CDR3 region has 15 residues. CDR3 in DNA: TGTGCCAGTAGTTTCTATTCCGGCGGGGATCAGCCCCAGCATTTT. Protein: CASSFYSGGDQPQHF.

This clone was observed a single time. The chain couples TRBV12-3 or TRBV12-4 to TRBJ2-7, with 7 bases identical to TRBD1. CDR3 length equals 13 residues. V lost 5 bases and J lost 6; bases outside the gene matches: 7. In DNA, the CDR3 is TGTGCCAGCAGTCCCGACAGGGATGCCGAGCAGTACTTC. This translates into CASSPDRDAEQYF.

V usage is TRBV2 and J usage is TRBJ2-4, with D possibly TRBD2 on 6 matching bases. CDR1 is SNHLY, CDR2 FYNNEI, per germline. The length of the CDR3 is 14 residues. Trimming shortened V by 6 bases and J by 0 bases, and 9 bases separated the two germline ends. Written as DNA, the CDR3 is TGTGCCAGCAGGCCGGGACTAGCCAAAAACATTCAGTACTTC. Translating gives CASRPGLAKNIQYF.

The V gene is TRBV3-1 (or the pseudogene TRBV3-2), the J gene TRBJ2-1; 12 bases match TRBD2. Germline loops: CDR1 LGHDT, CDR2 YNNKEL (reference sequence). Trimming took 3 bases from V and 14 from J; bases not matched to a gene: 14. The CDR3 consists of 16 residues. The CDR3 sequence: CASSQLPGLAGPVKFF. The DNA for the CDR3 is TGTGCCAGCAGCCAGTTACCTGGACTAGCGGGGCCCGTTAAGTTCTTC.

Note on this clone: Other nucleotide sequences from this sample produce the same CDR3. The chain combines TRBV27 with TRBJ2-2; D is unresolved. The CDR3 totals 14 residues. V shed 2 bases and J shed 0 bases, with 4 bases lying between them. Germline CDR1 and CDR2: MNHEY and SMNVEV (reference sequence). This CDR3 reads CASSLGPNTGELFF. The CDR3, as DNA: TGTGCCAGCAGTTTAGGCCCGAACACCGGGGAGCTGTTTTTT.

In DNA form, the CDR3 reads TGTGCCAGCAGTCCCCTCCTGGGGCAGCTTGAAGCTTTCTTT. Translating it yields CASSPLLGQLEAFF. This chain links TRBV27 with TRBJ1-1; the D gene is possibly TRBD1 (5 bases). Germline V gene lookup returns CDR1 MNHEY and CDR2 SMNVEV (reference sequence). The CDR3 contains 14 residues. V lost 5 bases, J lost 7 bases, and 17 bases lay in between.

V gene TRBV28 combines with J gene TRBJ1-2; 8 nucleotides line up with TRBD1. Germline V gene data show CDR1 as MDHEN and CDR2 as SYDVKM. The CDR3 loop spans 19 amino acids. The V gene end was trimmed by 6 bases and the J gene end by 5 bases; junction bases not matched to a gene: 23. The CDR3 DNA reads TGTGCCAGCAGACATAGTTTTGCATCAAGACAGGGGAAAGGATATGGCTACACCTTC. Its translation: CASRHSFASRQGKGYGYTF.

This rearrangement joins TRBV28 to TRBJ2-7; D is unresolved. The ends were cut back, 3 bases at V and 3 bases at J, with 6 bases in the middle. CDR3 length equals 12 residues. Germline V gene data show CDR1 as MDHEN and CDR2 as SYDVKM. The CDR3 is CASSLGHYEQYF. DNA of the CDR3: TGTGCCAGCAGTTTGGGTCACTACGAGCAGTACTTC.

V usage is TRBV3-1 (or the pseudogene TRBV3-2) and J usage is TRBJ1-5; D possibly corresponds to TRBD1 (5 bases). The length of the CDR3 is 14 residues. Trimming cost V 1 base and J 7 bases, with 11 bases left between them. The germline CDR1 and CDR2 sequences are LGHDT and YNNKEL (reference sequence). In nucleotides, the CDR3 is TGTGCCAGCAGCCAAGCCCGGGGGGGACAGCCCCAGCATTTT. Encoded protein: CASSQARGGQPQHF.

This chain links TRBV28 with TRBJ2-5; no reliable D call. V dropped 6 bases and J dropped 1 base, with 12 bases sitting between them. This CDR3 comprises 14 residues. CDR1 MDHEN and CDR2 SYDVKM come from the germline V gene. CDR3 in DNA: TGTGCCAGCAGCGTCCACAGAACCCAAGAGACCCAGTACTTC. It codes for CASSVHRTQETQYF.

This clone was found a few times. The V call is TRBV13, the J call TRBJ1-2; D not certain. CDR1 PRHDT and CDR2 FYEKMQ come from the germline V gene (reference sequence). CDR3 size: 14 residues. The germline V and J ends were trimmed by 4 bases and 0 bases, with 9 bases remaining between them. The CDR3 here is CASSSQRPNYGYTF. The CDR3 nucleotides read TGTGCCAGCAGCTCACAGAGGCCTAACTATGGCTACACCTTC.

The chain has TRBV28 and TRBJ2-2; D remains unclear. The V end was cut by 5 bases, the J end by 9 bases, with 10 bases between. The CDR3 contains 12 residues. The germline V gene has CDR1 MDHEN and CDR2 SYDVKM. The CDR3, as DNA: TGTGCCAGCAGTATGGACGCAAGGGAGCTGTTTTTT. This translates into CASSMDARELFF. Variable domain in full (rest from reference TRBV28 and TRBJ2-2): DVKVTQSSRYLVKRTGEKVFLECVQDMDHENMFWYRQDPGLGLRLIYFSYDVKMKEKGDIPEGYSVSREKKERFSLILESASTNQTSMYLCASSMDARELFFGEGSRLTVL.

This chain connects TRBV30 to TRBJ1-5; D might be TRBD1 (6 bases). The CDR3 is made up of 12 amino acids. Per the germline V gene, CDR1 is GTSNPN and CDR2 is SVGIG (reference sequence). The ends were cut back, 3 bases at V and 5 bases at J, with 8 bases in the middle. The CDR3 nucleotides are TGTGCCTGGAGCCCAGGGGATCAGCCCCAGCATTTT. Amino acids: CAWSPGDQPQHF.